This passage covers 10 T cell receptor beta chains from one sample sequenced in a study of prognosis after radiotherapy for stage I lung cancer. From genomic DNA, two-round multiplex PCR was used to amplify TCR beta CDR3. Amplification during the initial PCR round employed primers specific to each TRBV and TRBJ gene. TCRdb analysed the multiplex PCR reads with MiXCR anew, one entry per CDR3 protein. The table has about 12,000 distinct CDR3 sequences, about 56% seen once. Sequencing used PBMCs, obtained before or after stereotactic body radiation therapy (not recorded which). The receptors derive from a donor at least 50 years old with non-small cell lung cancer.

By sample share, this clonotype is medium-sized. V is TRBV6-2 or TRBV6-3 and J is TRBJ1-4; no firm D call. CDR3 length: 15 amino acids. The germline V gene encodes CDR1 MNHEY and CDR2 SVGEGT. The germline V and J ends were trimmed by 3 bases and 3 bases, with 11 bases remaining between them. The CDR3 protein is CASSYSRASNEKLFF. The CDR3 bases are TGTGCCAGCAGTTATTCGAGGGCCTCTAATGAAAAACTGTTTTTT.

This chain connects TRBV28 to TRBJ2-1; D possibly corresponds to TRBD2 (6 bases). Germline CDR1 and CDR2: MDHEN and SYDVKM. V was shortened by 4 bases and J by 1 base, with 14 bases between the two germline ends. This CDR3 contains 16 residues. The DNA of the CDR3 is TGTGCCAGCAGTTCCCCCCGGGGGAGGTCCTACAATGAGCAGTTCTTC. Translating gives CASSSPRGRSYNEQFF.

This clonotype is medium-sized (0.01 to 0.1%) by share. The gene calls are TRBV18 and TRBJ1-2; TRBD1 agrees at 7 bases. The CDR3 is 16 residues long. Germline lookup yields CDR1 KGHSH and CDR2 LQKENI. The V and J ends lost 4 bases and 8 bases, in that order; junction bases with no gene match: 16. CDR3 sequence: CASSRGAMTGFGGYTF. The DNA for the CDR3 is TGTGCCAGCTCACGGGGGGCGATGACAGGGTTCGGCGGCTACACCTTC.

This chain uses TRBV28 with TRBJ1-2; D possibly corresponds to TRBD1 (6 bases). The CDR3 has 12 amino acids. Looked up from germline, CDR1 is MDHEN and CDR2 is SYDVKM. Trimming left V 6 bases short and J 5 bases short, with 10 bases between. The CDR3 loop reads CASRGAGYGYTF. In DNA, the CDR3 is TGTGCCAGCAGGGGGGCGGGGTATGGCTACACCTTC.

The CDR3 DNA is TGTGACCGACCACGAACTTTAGTCTGCTACACCTTC. It is translated as CDRPRTLVCYTF. The V gene is TRBV6-2 or TRBV6-3, the J gene TRBJ1-2; D is unclear. The CDR3 runs to 12 residues. CDR1 MNHEY and CDR2 SVGEGT come from the germline V gene.

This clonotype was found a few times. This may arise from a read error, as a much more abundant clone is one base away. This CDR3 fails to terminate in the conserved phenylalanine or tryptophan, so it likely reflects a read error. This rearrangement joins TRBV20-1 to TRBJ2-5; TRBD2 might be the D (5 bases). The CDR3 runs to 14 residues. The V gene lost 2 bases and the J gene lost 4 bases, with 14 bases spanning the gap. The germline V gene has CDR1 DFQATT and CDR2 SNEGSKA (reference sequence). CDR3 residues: CSARMTPGGETQYS. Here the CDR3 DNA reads TGCAGTGCTAGAATGACTCCCGGAGGAGAGACCCAGTACTCC.

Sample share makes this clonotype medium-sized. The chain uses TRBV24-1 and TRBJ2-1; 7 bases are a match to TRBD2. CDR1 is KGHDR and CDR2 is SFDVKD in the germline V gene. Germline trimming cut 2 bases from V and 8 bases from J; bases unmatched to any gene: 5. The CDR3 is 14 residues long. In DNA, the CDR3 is TGTGCCACCAGTGATTCTGTGGGGGGGGATGAGCAGTTCTTC. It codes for CATSDSVGGDEQFF.

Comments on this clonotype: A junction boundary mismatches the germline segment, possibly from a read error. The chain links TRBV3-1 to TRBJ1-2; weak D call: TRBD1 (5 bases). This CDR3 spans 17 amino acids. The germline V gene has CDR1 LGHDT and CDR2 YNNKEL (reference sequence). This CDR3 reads CASSQSYGVARDYCYTF. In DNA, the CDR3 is TGTGCCAGCAGCCAAAGTTATGGGGTCGCCAGGGACTATTGCTACACCTTC.

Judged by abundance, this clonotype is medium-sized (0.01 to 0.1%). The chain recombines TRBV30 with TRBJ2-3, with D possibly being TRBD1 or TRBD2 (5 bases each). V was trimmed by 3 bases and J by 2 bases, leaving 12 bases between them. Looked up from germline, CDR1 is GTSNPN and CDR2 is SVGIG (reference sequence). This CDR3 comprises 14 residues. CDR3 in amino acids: CAWRVKGPTDTQYF. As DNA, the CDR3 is TGTGCCTGGAGGGTCAAGGGACCCACAGATACGCAGTATTTT.

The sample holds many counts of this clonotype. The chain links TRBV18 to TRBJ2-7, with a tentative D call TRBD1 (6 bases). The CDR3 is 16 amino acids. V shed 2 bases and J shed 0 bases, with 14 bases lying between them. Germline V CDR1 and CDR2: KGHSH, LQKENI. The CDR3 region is CASSPSSGTISYEQYF. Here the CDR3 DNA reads TGTGCCAGCTCACCATCTTCCGGGACAATCTCCTACGAGCAGTACTTC.